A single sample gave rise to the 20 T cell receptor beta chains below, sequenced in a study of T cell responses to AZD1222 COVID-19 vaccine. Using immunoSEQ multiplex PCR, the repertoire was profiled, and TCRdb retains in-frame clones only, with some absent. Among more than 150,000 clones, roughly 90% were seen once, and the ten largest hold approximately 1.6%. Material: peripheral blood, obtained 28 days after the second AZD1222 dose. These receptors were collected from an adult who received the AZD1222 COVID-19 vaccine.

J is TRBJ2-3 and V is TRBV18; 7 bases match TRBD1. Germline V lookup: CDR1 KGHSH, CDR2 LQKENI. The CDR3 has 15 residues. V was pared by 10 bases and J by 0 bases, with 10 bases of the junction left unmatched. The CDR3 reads CATSEVTGSTDTQYF. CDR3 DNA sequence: TGTGCCACCTCGGAGGTGACAGGGAGCACAGATACGCAGTATTTT.

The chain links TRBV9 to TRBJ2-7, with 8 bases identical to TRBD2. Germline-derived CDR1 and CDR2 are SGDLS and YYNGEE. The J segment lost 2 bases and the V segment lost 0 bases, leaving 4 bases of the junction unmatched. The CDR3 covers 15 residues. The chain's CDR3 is CASSVVREGPYEQYF. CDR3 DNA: TGTGCCAGCAGCGTAGTTCGGGAGGGTCCCTACGAGCAGTACTTC.

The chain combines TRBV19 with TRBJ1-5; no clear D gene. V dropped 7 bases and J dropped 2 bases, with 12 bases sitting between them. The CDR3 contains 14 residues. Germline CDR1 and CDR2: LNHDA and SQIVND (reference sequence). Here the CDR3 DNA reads TGTGCCAGTACCCCCTTTCTAGGCAATCAGCCCCAGCATTTT. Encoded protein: CASTPFLGNQPQHF.

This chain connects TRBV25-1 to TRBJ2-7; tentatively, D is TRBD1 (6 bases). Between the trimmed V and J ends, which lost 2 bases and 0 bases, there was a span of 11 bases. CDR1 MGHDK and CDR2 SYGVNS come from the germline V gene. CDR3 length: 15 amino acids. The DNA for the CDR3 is TGTGCCAGCAGTGAACAGGGGCGCAGCTCCTACGAGCAGTACTTC. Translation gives CASSEQGRSSYEQYF.

Written as DNA, the CDR3 is TGTGCCAGTGAGCACGACCGAAGGTCACCCCTCCACTTT. This gives the protein CASEHDRRSPLHF. The chain is built from TRBV19 and TRBJ1-6; D remains unclear. CDR3 size: 13 residues. The V end was cut by 8 bases, the J end by 10 bases, with 15 bases between. Per the germline V gene, CDR1 is LNHDA and CDR2 is SQIVND (reference sequence).

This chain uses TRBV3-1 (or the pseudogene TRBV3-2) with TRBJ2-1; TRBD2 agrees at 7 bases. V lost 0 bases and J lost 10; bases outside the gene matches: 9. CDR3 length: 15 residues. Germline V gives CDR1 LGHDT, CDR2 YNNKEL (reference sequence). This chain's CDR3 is CASSQELFGEGEQFF. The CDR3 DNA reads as TGTGCCAGCAGCCAAGAGCTCTTTGGGGAGGGGGAGCAGTTCTTC.

This CDR3 reads CASSIDDGNTEAFF. CDR3 bases: TGTGCCAGTAGTATAGACGACGGGAACACTGAAGCTTTCTTT. The V call is TRBV19, the J call TRBJ1-1; D uncertain. The CDR3 loop spans 14 amino acids. Between the trimmed V and J ends, which lost 0 bases and 1 base, there was a span of 6 bases. Germline V gene lookup returns CDR1 LNHDA and CDR2 SQIVND (reference sequence).

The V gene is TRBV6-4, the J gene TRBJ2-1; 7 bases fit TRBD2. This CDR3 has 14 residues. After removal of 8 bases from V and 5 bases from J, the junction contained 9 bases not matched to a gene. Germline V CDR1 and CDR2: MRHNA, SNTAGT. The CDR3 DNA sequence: TGTGCCAGCTCCCAACGGGGGGACCACAATGAGCAGTTCTTC. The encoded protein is CASSQRGDHNEQFF.

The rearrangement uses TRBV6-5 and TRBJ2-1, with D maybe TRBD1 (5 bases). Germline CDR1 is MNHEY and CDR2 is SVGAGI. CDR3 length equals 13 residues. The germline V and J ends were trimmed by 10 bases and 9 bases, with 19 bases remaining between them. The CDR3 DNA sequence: TGTGCCACCATGACCCAGGGTAGGGGTGAGCAGTTCTTC. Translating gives CATMTQGRGEQFF.

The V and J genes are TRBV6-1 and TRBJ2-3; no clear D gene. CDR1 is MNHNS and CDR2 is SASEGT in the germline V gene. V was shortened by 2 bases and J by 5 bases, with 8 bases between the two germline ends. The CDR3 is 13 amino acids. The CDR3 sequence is CASSEQRGDTQYF. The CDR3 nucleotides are TGTGCCAGCAGTGAACAGAGAGGAGATACGCAGTATTTT.

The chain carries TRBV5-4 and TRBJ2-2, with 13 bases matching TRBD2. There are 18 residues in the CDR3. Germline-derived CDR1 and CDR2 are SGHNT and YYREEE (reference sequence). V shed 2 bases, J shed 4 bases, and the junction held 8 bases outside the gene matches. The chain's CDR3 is CASSLRTSGRGVTGELFF. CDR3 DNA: TGTGCCAGCAGCTTAAGGACTAGCGGGAGAGGGGTCACCGGGGAGCTGTTTTTT.

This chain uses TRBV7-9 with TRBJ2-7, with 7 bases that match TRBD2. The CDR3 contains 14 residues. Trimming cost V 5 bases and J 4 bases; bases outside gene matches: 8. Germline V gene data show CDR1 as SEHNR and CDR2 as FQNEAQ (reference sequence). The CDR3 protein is CASSQSGRLYEQYF. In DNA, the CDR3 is TGTGCCAGCAGCCAGTCCGGGAGGTTGTACGAGCAGTACTTC. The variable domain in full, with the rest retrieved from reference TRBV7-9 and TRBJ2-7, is DTGVSQNPRHKITKRGQNVTFRCDPISEHNRLYWYRQTLGQGPEFLTYFQNEAQLEKSRLLSDRFSAERPKGSFSTLEIQRTEQGDSAMYLCASSQSGRLYEQYFGPGTRLTVT.

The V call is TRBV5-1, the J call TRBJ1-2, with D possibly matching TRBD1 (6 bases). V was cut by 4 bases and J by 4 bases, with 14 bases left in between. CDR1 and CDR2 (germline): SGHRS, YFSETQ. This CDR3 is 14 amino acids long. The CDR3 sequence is CASSGNRVGYGYTF. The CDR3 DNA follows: TGCGCCAGCAGCGGCAACAGGGTGGGCTATGGCTACACCTTC.

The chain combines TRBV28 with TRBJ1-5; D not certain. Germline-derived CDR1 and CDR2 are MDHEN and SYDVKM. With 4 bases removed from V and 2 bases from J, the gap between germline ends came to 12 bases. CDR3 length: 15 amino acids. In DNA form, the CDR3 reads TGTGCCAGCAGTTATGTCTTGTCAGGCAATCAGCCCCAGCATTTT. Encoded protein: CASSYVLSGNQPQHF. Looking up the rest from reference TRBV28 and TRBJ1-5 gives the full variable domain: DVKVTQSSRYLVKRTGEKVFLECVQDMDHENMFWYRQDPGLGLRLIYFSYDVKMKEKGDIPEGYSVSREKKERFSLILESASTNQTSMYLCASSYVLSGNQPQHFGDGTRLSIL.

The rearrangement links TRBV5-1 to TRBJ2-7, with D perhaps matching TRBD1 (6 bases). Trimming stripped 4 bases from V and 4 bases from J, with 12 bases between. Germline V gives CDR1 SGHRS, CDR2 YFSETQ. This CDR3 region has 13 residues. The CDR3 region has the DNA TGCGCCAGCAGCGAGGGACAACTGTACGAGCAGTACTTC. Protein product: CASSEGQLYEQYF.

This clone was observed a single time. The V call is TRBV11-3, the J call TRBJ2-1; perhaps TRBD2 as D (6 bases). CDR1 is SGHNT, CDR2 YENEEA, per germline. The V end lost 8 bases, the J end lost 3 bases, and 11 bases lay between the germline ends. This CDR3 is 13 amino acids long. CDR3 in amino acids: CASGGTDYNEQFF. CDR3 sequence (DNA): TGTGCCAGCGGCGGGACTGACTACAATGAGCAGTTCTTC.

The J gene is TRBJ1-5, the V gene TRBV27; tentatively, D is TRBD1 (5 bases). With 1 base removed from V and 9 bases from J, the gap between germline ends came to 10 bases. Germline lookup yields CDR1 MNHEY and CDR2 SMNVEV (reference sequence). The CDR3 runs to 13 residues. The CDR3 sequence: CASSLFGGGPQHF. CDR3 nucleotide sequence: TGTGCCAGCAGTTTATTTGGGGGAGGGCCCCAGCATTTT.

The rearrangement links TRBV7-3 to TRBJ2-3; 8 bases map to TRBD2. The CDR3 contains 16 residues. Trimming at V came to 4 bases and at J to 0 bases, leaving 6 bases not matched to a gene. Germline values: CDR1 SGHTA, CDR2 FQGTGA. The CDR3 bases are TGTGCCAGCAGCTCGCAATCTAGCGGGAGCACAGATACGCAGTATTTT. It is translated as CASSSQSSGSTDTQYF.

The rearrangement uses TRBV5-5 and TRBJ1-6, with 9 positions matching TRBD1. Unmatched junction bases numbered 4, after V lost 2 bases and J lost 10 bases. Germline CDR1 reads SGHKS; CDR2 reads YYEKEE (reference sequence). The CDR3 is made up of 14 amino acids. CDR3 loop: CASSFKTGGSPLHF. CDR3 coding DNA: TGTGCCAGCAGCTTTAAGACAGGGGGATCACCCCTCCACTTT.

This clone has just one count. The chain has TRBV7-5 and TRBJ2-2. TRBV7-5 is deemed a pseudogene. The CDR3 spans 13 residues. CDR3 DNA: TGTGTCAGAAGGGCGAGAGACACCGGGGAGCTGTTTTTT. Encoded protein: CVRRARDTGELFF.